Presented here are 26 T cell receptor beta chains from one specimen sequenced in a study of regulatory T cells in long-lasting Graves disease. Construction of TCR beta libraries relied on iRepertoire HTBI primers and on Arm-PCR targeting CDR3 regions. One entry per CDR3 protein, called by TCRdb with MiXCR from the multiplex PCR reads. The repertoire holds around 450,000 distinct CDR3 sequences, with roughly 17% as singletons. As for time point: newly diagnosed GD, antithyroid drugs for less than 3 months. RNA isolated from PBMCs was used to make the TCR library. Another study also made use of these data, one on T cells in Graves' hyperthyroidism and ophthalmopathy.

The sequences come from peripheral blood mononuclear cells (PBMCs), collected at new diagnosis, from a patient treated with antithyroid drugs. Receptor source: a middle-aged man with Graves disease.

This chain links TRBV19 with TRBJ2-6, with 9 bases fitting TRBD1. After removal of 1 base from V and 3 bases from J, the junction contained 7 bases not matched to a gene. The germline gives CDR1 LNHDA, CDR2 SQIVND (reference sequence). This CDR3 has 18 residues. The CDR3, as DNA: TGTGCCAGTAGTATAGCTGGGACAGGGCGGCATGGGGCCAACGTCCTGACTTTC. This encodes CASSIAGTGRHGANVLTF. The complete variable domain, with remaining parts taken from reference TRBV19 and TRBJ2-6, reads DGGITQSPKYLFRKEGQNVTLSCEQNLNHDAMYWYRQDPGQGLRLIYYSQIVNDFQKGDIAEGYSVSREKKESFPLTVTSAQKNPTAFYLCASSIAGTGRHGANVLTFGAGSRLTVL.

Many counts were recorded for this clonotype. The rearrangement links TRBV28 to TRBJ1-1, with D hard to call. Germline assignment: CDR1 MDHEN and CDR2 SYDVKM. V lost 10 bases and J lost 6, with 15 bases in between. This CDR3 has 12 amino acids. CDR3 nucleotides: TGTGCCACCACATACTTTAGGGCTGAAGCTTTCTTT. Protein: CATTYFRAEAFF.

V usage is TRBV10-1 and J usage is TRBJ2-1; 9 bases line up with TRBD1. The CDR3 extends over 16 amino acids. With V trimmed by 0 bases and J by 9 bases, 9 bases remained unmatched. Per the germline V gene, CDR1 is WNHNN and CDR2 is SYGVQD (reference sequence). CDR3 residues: CASSESWGTGTSEQFF. CDR3 bases: TGCGCCAGCAGTGAGTCCTGGGGGACAGGGACCAGTGAGCAGTTCTTC.

J is TRBJ1-2 and V is TRBV19, with D hard to call. The CDR3 is made up of 12 amino acids. The V end was cut by 5 bases, the J end by 4 bases, with 8 bases between. CDR1 is LNHDA, CDR2 SQIVND, per germline (reference sequence). The CDR3 here is CASSWAFYGYTF. Here the CDR3 DNA reads TGTGCCAGTAGTTGGGCTTTCTATGGCTACACCTTC.

In this sample, this clonotype turned up many times. The genes are TRBV14 and TRBJ2-1; D remains unclear. The CDR3 runs to 13 residues. Trimming pared 0 bases from V and 4 bases from J, leaving 4 bases between. The germline gives CDR1 SGHDN, CDR2 FVKESK. The CDR3 loop is CASSQERYNEQFF. CDR3 nucleotide sequence: TGTGCCAGCAGCCAAGAACGTTACAATGAGCAGTTCTTC.

This clonotype appeared many times. One junction end does not reproduce the germline sequence, and a read error may be involved. The chain is built from TRBV2 and TRBJ2-7; D is tentatively TRBD1 or TRBD2 (6 bases each). The CDR3 has 11 residues. The germline CDR1 and CDR2 sequences are SNHLY and FYNNEI. The CDR3 loop reads CASSEGGRSGF. As DNA, the CDR3 is TGTGCCAGCAGTGAGGGGGGCCGAAGCGGCTTC.

This clonotype was seen at least ten times. J is TRBJ1-2 and V is TRBV5-1, with D unclear. This CDR3 comprises 13 residues. Germline V gives CDR1 SGHRS, CDR2 YFSETQ. The V gene lost 6 bases and the J gene lost 6 bases, with 15 bases spanning the gap. The CDR3 nucleotides are TGCGCCAGCACCTCGGGAAGCAGGAATGGCTACACCTTC. It specifies CASTSGSRNGYTF.

In this sample, this clonotype turned up many times. The junction and the germline gene differ at one end; a read error may be behind it. This rearrangement joins TRBV28 to TRBJ2-3; possible D gene TRBD2, 5 bases. CDR1 and CDR2 (germline): MDHEN, SYDVKM. This CDR3 comprises 13 residues. CDR3 DNA sequence: TGTGTCAGCGGTCCGGGTAGCACAGATACGCAGTATTTT. It specifies CVSGPGSTDTQYF.

This rearrangement joins TRBV14 to TRBJ2-2; D unclear. Trimming left V 3 bases short and J 8 bases short, with 4 bases between. The germline gives CDR1 SGHDN, CDR2 FVKESK. The CDR3 extends over 11 amino acids. CDR3 amino acids: CASSHHGELFF. CDR3 bases: TGTGCCAGCAGCCATCATGGGGAGCTGTTTTTT.

This clonotype appeared many times. The gene calls are TRBV12-3 or TRBV12-4 and TRBJ1-5; 7 bases fit TRBD1. This CDR3 is 13 amino acids long. The J segment lost 7 bases and the V segment lost 6 bases, leaving 6 bases of the junction unmatched. The CDR3, as DNA: TGTGCCAGCAGGGGACTCAGGGGGCAGCCCCAGCATTTT. This sequence encodes CASRGLRGQPQHF.

On this clonotype itself: This sequence may be a read error, since a much larger clone differs from it by one base. The J gene is TRBJ2-5, the V gene TRBV20-1; 8 bases align to TRBD2. CDR1 is DFQATT and CDR2 is SNEGSKA in the germline V gene (reference sequence). The CDR3 has 15 amino acids. V dropped 1 base and J dropped 5; count of bases not matched to a gene: 9. The CDR3 sequence is CSARGPLAAWETQYF. DNA for the CDR3: TGCAGTGCTAGAGGTCCACTAGCGGCGTGGGAGACCCAGTACTTC.

The chain is built from TRBV12-3 or TRBV12-4 and TRBJ2-7; 7 bases are a match to TRBD1. The CDR3 consists of 13 residues. V was pared by 6 bases and J by 2 bases, with 4 bases of the junction left unmatched. The CDR3 bases are TGTGCCAGCAGAGGGGACAGCGCCTACGAGCAGTACTTC. This gives the protein CASRGDSAYEQYF.

This clonotype was counted many times. The chain recombines TRBV11-3 with TRBJ2-7; D is unresolved. The CDR3 sequence is 13 residues long. V lost 5 bases, J lost 4 bases, and 12 bases lay in between. CDR1 is SGHNT, CDR2 YENEEA, per germline. In nucleotides, the CDR3 is TGTGCCAGCAGCGAAGTTTCTGAATACGAGCAGTACTTC. Protein sequence: CASSEVSEYEQYF.

V and J are TRBV28 and TRBJ2-1; unclear D gene. This CDR3 comprises 11 residues. CDR1 and CDR2 (germline): MDHEN, SYDVKM. The V end lost 10 bases, the J end lost 9 bases, and 13 bases lay between the germline ends. The CDR3 is CATLTWGEQFF. The CDR3 DNA sequence: TGTGCCACCCTGACTTGGGGTGAGCAGTTCTTC.

This clonotype showed up just a few times. The chain employs TRBV5-1 and TRBJ2-7; 11 bases line up with TRBD2. V gave up 3 bases and J gave up 4 bases; unmatched junction bases: 9. Per the germline V gene, CDR1 is SGHRS and CDR2 is YFSETQ. The CDR3 consists of 16 residues. In nucleotides, the CDR3 is TGCGCCAGCAGCTCGGTACCACTAGCGGGAGCTTACGAGCAGTACTTC. This codes for CASSSVPLAGAYEQYF.

This clonotype was found many times. The J gene is TRBJ2-3, the V gene TRBV12-3 or TRBV12-4; TRBD1 or TRBD2 may be the D gene (5 bases each). CDR3 length: 15 residues. The V end lost 6 bases, the J end lost 6 bases, and 19 bases lay between the germline ends. CDR3 amino acids: CASRKLGRDQDTQYF. The CDR3 DNA sequence: TGTGCCAGCAGAAAATTGGGAAGGGACCAGGATACGCAGTATTTT.

This clonotype appeared a few times. The V and J genes are TRBV29-1 and TRBJ2-7; 9 nucleotides agree with TRBD2. CDR3 length: 13 amino acids. Germline V CDR1 and CDR2: SQVTM, ANQGSEA. The V and J ends lost 3 bases and 5 bases, in that order; junction bases with no gene match: 5. The CDR3 reads CSVEAGGIDEQYF. The CDR3 coding sequence is TGCAGCGTTGAGGCGGGAGGGATCGACGAGCAGTACTTC.

This clonotype was observed a handful of times. The rearrangement joins TRBV27 to TRBJ1-2; D might be TRBD1 (5 bases). Germline values: CDR1 MNHEY, CDR2 SMNVEV (reference sequence). This CDR3 has 15 residues. V lost 2 bases and J lost 8, with 18 bases in between. CDR3 sequence: CASSLKVGGSKGYTF. CDR3 DNA: TGTGCCAGCAGTTTAAAGGTTGGGGGGTCAAAAGGCTACACCTTC.

This clonotype was counted many times. V usage is TRBV7-9 and J usage is TRBJ2-1; perhaps TRBD2 as D (6 bases). Deletions cut 6 bases from V and 0 bases from J, with 12 bases between. This CDR3 region has 15 residues. The germline CDR1 and CDR2 sequences are SEHNR and FQNEAQ (reference sequence). The CDR3, as DNA: TGTGCCAGCAGTTCTAGCGTTAGCTCCTACAATGAGCAGTTCTTC. Translating it yields CASSSSVSSYNEQFF.

This clonotype was recorded at least ten times. The rearrangement links TRBV7-6 to TRBJ2-7; either TRBD1 or TRBD2 may supply D (5 bases each). This CDR3 spans 14 amino acids. Per the germline V gene, CDR1 is SGHVS and CDR2 is FNYEAQ. Deletions cut 2 bases from V and 4 bases from J, with 12 bases between. The DNA of the CDR3 is TGTGCCAGCAGCTTAAATGAGGGGAAATACGAGCAGTACTTC. Protein: CASSLNEGKYEQYF.

This clonotype was observed at least ten times. J is TRBJ2-3 and V is TRBV7-9; possibly TRBD1 for D (7 bases). Germline assignment: CDR1 SEHNR and CDR2 FQNEAQ (reference sequence). The CDR3 runs 16 residues. V lost 3 bases and J 3 bases, leaving 16 bases between the germline ends. Written as DNA, the CDR3 is TGTGCCAGCAGCTTGCGGGACAGTTATGCAACAGATACGCAGTATTTT. This encodes CASSLRDSYATDTQYF.

In this sample, this clonotype turned up many times. The chain uses TRBV9 and TRBJ2-3, with D possibly matching TRBD2 (6 bases). CDR3 size: 17 residues. Trimming took 3 bases from V and 0 from J, leaving 17 bases between them. The V gene's germline CDR1 is SGDLS and CDR2 YYNGEE. This chain's CDR3 is CASSDPGLLSSTDTQYF. The DNA for the CDR3 is TGTGCCAGCAGCGATCCGGGACTCCTATCTAGCACAGATACGCAGTATTTT.

This clonotype has a count of ten or more. J is TRBJ2-7 and V is TRBV6-1; possibly TRBD2 for D (6 bases). Germline V CDR1 and CDR2: MNHNS, SASEGT. With 5 bases removed from V and 1 base from J, the gap between germline ends came to 12 bases. This CDR3 has 14 residues. In nucleotides, the CDR3 is TGTGCCAGCAGTACGCGGGACGGTTCCTACGAGCAGTACTTC. Translating it yields CASSTRDGSYEQYF.

This clonotype was detected many times. V and J are TRBV11-2 and TRBJ2-7; the match to TRBD1 covers 7 bases. CDR3 length: 15 residues. The germline CDR1 and CDR2 sequences are SGHAT and FQNNGV. V lost 3 bases to trimming and J lost 6 bases; unmatched junction nucleotides: 11. The CDR3 is CASSLPLGGSGEQYF. Here the CDR3 DNA reads TGTGCCAGCAGCTTGCCCTTAGGGGGCTCGGGCGAGCAGTACTTC.

This clonotype was counted at least ten times. This sequence joins TRBV18 and TRBJ2-1; 9 bases agree with TRBD1. The CDR3 is 13 amino acids. CDR1 KGHSH and CDR2 LQKENI come from the germline V gene. V shed 6 bases, J shed 7 bases, and the junction held 4 bases outside the gene matches. The DNA for the CDR3 is TGTGCCAGCTCCGGACAGGGGTTGAATGAGCAGTTCTTC. Amino acid sequence: CASSGQGLNEQFF.

The chain recombines TRBV6-2 or TRBV6-3 with TRBJ2-7; D possibly matches TRBD1 or TRBD2 (7 bases each). V lost 6 bases to trimming and J lost 3 bases, with 27 bases between them. This CDR3 has 18 residues. CDR1 is MNHEY and CDR2 is SVGEGT in the germline V gene. The CDR3 is CASRQAGQSNTGGYEQYF. The CDR3 DNA follows: TGTGCCAGCAGACAAGCGGGACAGTCGAACACCGGGGGCTACGAGCAGTACTTC.